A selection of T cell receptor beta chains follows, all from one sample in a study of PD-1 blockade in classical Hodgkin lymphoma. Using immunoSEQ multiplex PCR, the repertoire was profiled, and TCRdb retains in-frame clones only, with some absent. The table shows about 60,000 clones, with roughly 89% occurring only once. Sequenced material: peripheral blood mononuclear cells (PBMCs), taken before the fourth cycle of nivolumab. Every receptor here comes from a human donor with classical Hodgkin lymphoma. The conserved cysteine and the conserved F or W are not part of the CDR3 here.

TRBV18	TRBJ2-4	ASSGHSKDIQY
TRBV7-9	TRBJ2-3	ASSPRRRGGSTDTQY
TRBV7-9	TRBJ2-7	ASSVPGLSYEQY
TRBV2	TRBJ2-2	ASSAPLGDRERAGELF
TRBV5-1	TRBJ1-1	ASSSGTENTEAF
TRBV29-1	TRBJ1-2	SVGGGVGYT
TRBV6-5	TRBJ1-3	ASNPRQSGNTIY
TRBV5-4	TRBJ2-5	ASSLVGFDGETQY
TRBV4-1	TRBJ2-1	ASSLGAGYQGGNEQF
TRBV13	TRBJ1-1	ASSLEPTLNTEAF
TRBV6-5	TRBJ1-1	ASSYVAGPTNTEAF
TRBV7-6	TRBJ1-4	ASSLSFGQVYEKLF
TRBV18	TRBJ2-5	ASSVDRGGSGAKSTHQETQY
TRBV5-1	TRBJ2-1	ASSLEAGINEQF
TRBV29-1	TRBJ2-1	SVEYVRSLVNEQF
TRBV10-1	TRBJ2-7	ASSDSSRRTAYEQY
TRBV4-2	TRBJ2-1	ASSYVAGIHNEQF
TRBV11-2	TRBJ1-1	ASSGFQGLNTEAF
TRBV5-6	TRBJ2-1	ASSLWAREQF
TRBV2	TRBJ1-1	ASRGTSIGAF
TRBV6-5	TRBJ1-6	ASRGAGSPLH
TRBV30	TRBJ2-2	AWRSPPMVSGELF
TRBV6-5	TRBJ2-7	ATEASKQY
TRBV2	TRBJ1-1	ASRANEATNTEAF
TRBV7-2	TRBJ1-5	ASSWRTDQPQH
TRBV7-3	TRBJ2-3	ASSLGGGIGTQY
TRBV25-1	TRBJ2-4	ASIPRGRENIQY
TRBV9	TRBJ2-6	ASSPPQRGGAGGANVLT
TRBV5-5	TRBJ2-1	ASTLVGQGTPSYNEQF
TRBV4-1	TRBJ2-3	ASSLRSSGTDTQY
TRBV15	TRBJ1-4	ATQSDGTTNEKLF
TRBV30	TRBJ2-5	AWSTRTGEEEETQY
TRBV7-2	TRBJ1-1	AGKGGFTEAF
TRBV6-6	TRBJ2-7	ASRPGLASSYEQY
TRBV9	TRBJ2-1	ASSPRGGAIYNEQF
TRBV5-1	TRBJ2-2	ASIARVGSGELF
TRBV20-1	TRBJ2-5	SATPQETQY
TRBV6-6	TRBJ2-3	ASNPGQGGPTQY
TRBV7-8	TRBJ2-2	ASRLAGGSGELF
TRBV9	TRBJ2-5	ASSAEGGEGETQY